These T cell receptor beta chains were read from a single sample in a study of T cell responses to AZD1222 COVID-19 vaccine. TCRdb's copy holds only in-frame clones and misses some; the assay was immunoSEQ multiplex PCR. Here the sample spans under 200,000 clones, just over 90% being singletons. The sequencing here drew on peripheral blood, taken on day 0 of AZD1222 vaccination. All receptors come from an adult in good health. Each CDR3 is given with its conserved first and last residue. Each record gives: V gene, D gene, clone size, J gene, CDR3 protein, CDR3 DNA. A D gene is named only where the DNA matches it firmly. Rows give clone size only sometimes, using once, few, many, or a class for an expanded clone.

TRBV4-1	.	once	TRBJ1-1	CASSLSPGDMNTEAFF	TGCGCCAGCAGCCTGTCACCGGGGGACATGAACACTGAAGCTTTCTTT
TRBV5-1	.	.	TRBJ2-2	CASARDQQWTGELFF	TGCGCCAGCGCACGGGACCAACAATGGACCGGGGAGCTGTTTTTT
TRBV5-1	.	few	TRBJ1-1	CASSPQETRNTEAFF	TGCGCCAGCAGCCCCCAGGAGACCAGGAACACTGAAGCTTTCTTT
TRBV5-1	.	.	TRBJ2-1	CASSGPSYNEQFF	TGCGCCAGCAGCGGGCCTTCCTACAATGAGCAGTTCTTC
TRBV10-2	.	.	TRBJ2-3	CASSDSPNTDTQYF	TGCGCCAGCAGTGATTCGCCAAACACAGATACGCAGTATTTT
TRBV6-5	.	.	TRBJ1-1	CASSQGRNAEAFF	TGTGCCAGCAGCCAGGGAAGGAACGCTGAAGCTTTCTTT
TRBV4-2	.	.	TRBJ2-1	CASSRDVLFF	TGTGCCAGCAGCCGAGACGTACTGTTCTTC
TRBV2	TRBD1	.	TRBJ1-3	CASSDAGQGKGNTIYF	TGTGCCAGCAGCGATGCCGGACAGGGGAAGGGAAACACCATATATTTT
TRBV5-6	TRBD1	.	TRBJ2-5	CASSSTGVQETQYF	TGTGCCAGCAGCTCGACAGGGGTCCAAGAGACCCAGTACTTC
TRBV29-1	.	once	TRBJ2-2	CSAPGPPNGELFF	TGCAGCGCGCCGGGTCCCCCAAACGGGGAGCTGTTTTTT
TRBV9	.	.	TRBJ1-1	CASREKGGTEAFF	TGTGCCAGCAGGGAAAAGGGGGGGACTGAAGCTTTCTTT
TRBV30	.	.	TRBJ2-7	CAWRRPEQYF	TGTGCCTGGAGGAGGCCCGAGCAGTACTTC
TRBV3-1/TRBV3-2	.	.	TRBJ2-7	CASSHAGASYEQYF	TGTGCCAGCAGCCATGCAGGGGCCTCCTACGAGCAGTACTTC
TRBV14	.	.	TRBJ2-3	CASSPSGLRGTDTQYF	TGTGCCAGCAGCCCTTCAGGGTTACGGGGCACAGATACGCAGTATTTT
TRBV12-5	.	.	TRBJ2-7	CASGLWASPYYEQYF	TGTGCTAGTGGTTTGTGGGCGTCCCCCTACTACGAGCAGTACTTC
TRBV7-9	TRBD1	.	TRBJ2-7	CASSFPGTGIYEQYF	TGTGCCAGCAGCTTCCCCGGGACAGGTATTTACGAGCAGTACTTC
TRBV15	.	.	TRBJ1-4	CATSRDRRQGSEKLFF	TGTGCCACCAGCAGAGATCGTCGCCAGGGGTCGGAAAAACTGTTTTTT
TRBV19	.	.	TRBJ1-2	CASSMLGAGYTF	TGTGCCAGTAGTATGCTCGGGGCTGGCTACACCTTC
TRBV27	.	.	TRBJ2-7	CASSFSWVGPYEQYF	TGTGCCAGCAGTTTTAGCTGGGTCGGACCATACGAGCAGTACTTC
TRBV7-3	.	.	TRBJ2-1	CASSSTSNTLSEQFF	TGTGCCAGCAGCTCCACTAGTAATACCCTAAGTGAGCAGTTCTTC